A selection of T cell receptor beta chains follows, all from one sample in a study of identical twins. TCRdb reanalysed the 5' RACE reads using MiXCR and keeps one entry per CDR3 protein. The sample holds about 240,000 distinct CDR3 sequences, about 10% seen once. The sample consisted of memory T cells sorted from blood. The receptors stem from a man aged 50 to 60 in good health. Each CDR3 is given with its conserved first and last residue. D genes are given only for firm matches. Clone size is shown for a subset of rows, as once, few, many or a class of expanded clone.

D gene: TRBD2
J gene: TRBJ2-1
clone size: NA
V gene: TRBV12-5
CDR3 protein: CASAAGSLAGDNEQFF
CDR3 DNA: TGTGCTAGTGCCGCTGGGAGTCTAGCGGGTGACAATGAGCAGTTCTTC

D gene: TRBD1
J gene: TRBJ2-2
clone size: few
V gene: TRBV27
CDR3 protein: CASSFLGQGADGELFF
CDR3 DNA: TGTGCCAGCAGTTTCTTGGGACAGGGGGCTGACGGGGAGCTGTTTTTT

D gene: NA
J gene: TRBJ1-6
clone size: many
V gene: TRBV7-2
CDR3 protein: CASRAPPNSPLHF
CDR3 DNA: TGTGCCAGCAGGGCACCTCCAAATTCACCCCTCCACTTT

D gene: NA
J gene: TRBJ1-2
clone size: many
V gene: TRBV6-2/TRBV6-3
CDR3 protein: CASTYQGYGYTF
CDR3 DNA: TGTGCCAGCACCTACCAGGGTTATGGCTACACCTTC

D gene: NA
J gene: TRBJ1-4
clone size: many
V gene: TRBV20-1
CDR3 protein: CSVRPGTRVNEKLFF
CDR3 DNA: TGCAGTGTCAGACCGGGGACTCGGGTTAATGAAAAACTGTTTTTT

D gene: TRBD1
J gene: TRBJ2-6
clone size: few
V gene: TRBV5-1
CDR3 protein: CASSFLPTGTANSGANVLTF
CDR3 DNA: TGCGCCAGCAGCTTCCTTCCCACCGGGACAGCGAATTCTGGGGCCAACGTCCTGACTTTC

D gene: TRBD1
J gene: TRBJ1-5
clone size: NA
V gene: TRBV7-9
CDR3 protein: CASSARQGGQPQHF
CDR3 DNA: TGTGCCAGCAGCGCCCGACAGGGAGGTCAGCCCCAGCATTTT

D gene: NA
J gene: TRBJ2-2
clone size: many
V gene: TRBV5-1
CDR3 protein: CASSQTPGNTGELFF
CDR3 DNA: TGCGCCAGCAGCCAAACGCCGGGGAACACCGGGGAGCTGTTTTTT

D gene: TRBD1
J gene: TRBJ2-6
clone size: NA
V gene: TRBV12-3/TRBV12-4
CDR3 protein: CASSPTGGAPGANVLTF
CDR3 DNA: TGTGCCAGCAGTCCGACAGGGGGCGCCCCTGGGGCCAACGTCCTGACTTTC

D gene: TRBD1
J gene: TRBJ1-6
clone size: many
V gene: TRBV20-1
CDR3 protein: CSAPGQGKMYSPLHF
CDR3 DNA: TGCAGTGCTCCGGGACAGGGGAAGATGTATTCACCCCTCCACTTT

D gene: TRBD1
J gene: TRBJ2-3
clone size: many
V gene: TRBV27
CDR3 protein: CASSRGGQGFTDTQYF
CDR3 DNA: TGTGCCAGCAGTCGGGGGGGACAGGGGTTCACAGATACGCAGTATTTT

D gene: TRBD2
J gene: TRBJ2-7
clone size: many
V gene: TRBV6-1
CDR3 protein: CASSRGGVYEQYF
CDR3 DNA: TGTGCCAGCAGTAGGGGAGGGGTCTACGAGCAGTACTTC

D gene: NA
J gene: TRBJ1-4
clone size: few
V gene: TRBV5-1
CDR3 protein: CASSQDTNEKLFF
CDR3 DNA: TGCGCCAGCAGCCAAGACACTAATGAAAAACTGTTTTTT

D gene: NA
J gene: TRBJ1-1
clone size: few
V gene: TRBV7-6
CDR3 protein: CASSSTWVQNTEAFF
CDR3 DNA: TGTGCCAGCAGCTCAACGTGGGTCCAGAACACTGAAGCTTTCTTT

D gene: NA
J gene: TRBJ2-1
clone size: few
V gene: TRBV3-1
CDR3 protein: CASSPWGIKSSYNEQFF
CDR3 DNA: TGTGCCAGCAGCCCGTGGGGAATCAAGAGCTCCTACAATGAGCAGTTCTTC

D gene: TRBD1
J gene: TRBJ1-1
clone size: few
V gene: TRBV3-1
CDR3 protein: CASSPWTGRDAEAFF
CDR3 DNA: TGTGCCAGCAGCCCGTGGACAGGGAGGGACGCTGAAGCTTTCTTT

D gene: TRBD1
J gene: TRBJ2-1
clone size: many
V gene: TRBV29-1
CDR3 protein: CSVVGDRVEFF
CDR3 DNA: TGCAGCGTTGTAGGGGACAGGGTAGAGTTCTTC